This TCR beta chain was retrieved from a study of blood T cell repertoires in COVID-19. Trimming at V came to 9 bases and at J to 6 bases, leaving 8 bases not matched to a gene. Germline V gene data show CDR1 as SGHAT and CDR2 as FQDESV (reference sequence). The CDR3 is made up of 15 amino acids. This table comes from immunoSEQ multiplex PCR, and its TCRdb copy is limited to in-frame clones, with some not included. The table records about 14,000 clones, roughly 84% of them present only once. This clone was observed a few times. J is TRBJ2-1 and V is TRBV11-1; 13 bases match TRBD2. Input material: peripheral blood. This TCR derives from a woman aged 50 to 60 with active or convalescent COVID-19. CDR3: CARPSGLAGFNEQFF. The CDR3 region has the DNA TGTGCCAGACCCTCGGGACTAGCGGGATTCAATGAGCAGTTCTTC.